These T cell receptor beta chains were read from a single sample in a study of blood T cell repertoires in COVID-19. The table came from immunoSEQ multiplex PCR; TCRdb's copy has only in-frame clones and leaves some out. The repertoire holds 250,000 or so clones, with approximately 88% as singletons. The sequenced sample consisted of PBMCs or T cells enriched from blood (not recorded which). The receptors were gathered from a woman aged 40 to 55 with acute COVID-19. CDR3s include the opening cysteine and the closing phenylalanine or tryptophan. The D gene is left open where the match is weak. Clone size is given for some rows only: seen once, a few or many times, or a class if the clone is expanded.

>TRBD1|.|TRBJ1-1|TRBV10-3
TGTGCCATCAGACAGGGGGTCCTCATGAACACTGAAGCTTTCTTT
CAIRQGVLMNTEAFF
>TRBD1|.|TRBJ2-3|TRBV19
TGTGCCAGTAGTCCCGGACAGGTAGATACGCAGTATTTT
CASSPGQVDTQYF
>.|.|TRBJ1-2|TRBV6-5
TGTGCCAGCAGTACGGGACTCTTATTTGGCTACACCTTC
CASSTGLLFGYTF
>.|.|TRBJ2-1|TRBV30
TGTGCCTGCCCTGGGGGCAGGGTGTCCTACAATGAGCAGTTCTTC
CACPGGRVSYNEQFF
>.|.|TRBJ1-2|TRBV30
TGTGCCTGGAACCGCGGATTCTATGGCTACACCTTC
CAWNRGFYGYTF
>.|.|TRBJ2-1|TRBV10-3
TGTGCCATCAGTGAGTCGAAGAGAGGCTTAGCGAATGAGCAGTTCTTC
CAISESKRGLANEQFF
>TRBD1|.|TRBJ1-2|TRBV7-9
TGTGCCACCGGGACCCAGGGGGTTAGCTATGGCTACACCTTC
CATGTQGVSYGYTF
>.|once|TRBJ2-7|TRBV4-1
TGCGCCAGCAGCCAAGGCATTATAGGAGGACCCTACGAGCAGTACTTC
CASSQGIIGGPYEQYF
>TRBD1|.|TRBJ2-7|TRBV5-1
TGCGCCAGCAGCTTGGGGGACAGGGGGGCCTACGAGCAGTACTTC
CASSLGDRGAYEQYF
>TRBD2|.|TRBJ2-1|TRBV18
TGTGCCAGCTCACTCGGACTAGCGGGAGGGCCAGTTGCTGAGCAGTTCTTC
CASSLGLAGGPVAEQFF
>TRBD2|.|TRBJ2-5|TRBV3-1/TRBV3-2
TGTGCCAGCAGCCAGGGGACTAGCGGGGGGCGTTTGACTGCCCAGTACTTC
CASSQGTSGGRLTAQYF
>.|.|TRBJ1-4|TRBV28
TGTGCCAGCAGTTTGGGGGGAGGGGGATCTAATGAAAAACTGTTTTTT
CASSLGGGGSNEKLFF
>TRBD1|.|TRBJ2-1|TRBV5-5
TGTGCCAGCAGCTGGGGGACAGGGTGGAACAATGAGCAGTTCTTC
CASSWGTGWNNEQFF
>TRBD1|few|TRBJ2-7|TRBV27
TGTGCCAGCAGATGGGGGACAGGGGGACACGAGCAGTACTTC
CASRWGTGGHEQYF
>.|.|TRBJ1-2|TRBV30
TGTGCCTGGAGTTTGGCACAATATGGCTACACCTTC
CAWSLAQYGYTF
>TRBD1|once|TRBJ2-7|TRBV30
TGTGCCTGGAGCGCCGGGACAGGGTTGGACGAGCAGTACTTC
CAWSAGTGLDEQYF
>.|.|TRBJ1-4|TRBV9
TGTGCCAGCAGCGTAGGTCTGCGGCAGCCTAATGAAAAACTGTTTTTT
CASSVGLRQPNEKLFF
>.|.|TRBJ2-1|TRBV4-3
TGCGCCAGCAGCCGTCGCCATGGCGGGTCCGCCGGGTATGAGCAGTTCTTC
CASSRRHGGSAGYEQFF
>.|.|TRBJ2-3|TRBV7-9
TGTGCCAGCAGCTTCGCGGTTGGGGGGGCTTTTATGGATACGCAGTATTTT
CASSFAVGGAFMDTQYF
>.|.|TRBJ1-2|TRBV18
TGTGCCAGCTCACTATCGGCCGGCGGCGCACTCTATGGCTACACCTTC
CASSLSAGGALYGYTF
>.|.|TRBJ2-1|TRBV16
TGTGCCAGCAGCCAAACAGGAGGGGAGTGGGCCAGCGAGCAGTTCTTC
CASSQTGGEWASEQFF
>.|.|TRBJ1-2|TRBV5-4
TGTGCCAGCAGCTTCTCGGGGGGATATGGCTACACCTTC
CASSFSGGYGYTF
>TRBD1|.|TRBJ1-6|TRBV9
TGTGCCAGCAGCGTTTCGCTAGATTCGGACAGGGGAGGTTCGACACCCCTCCACTTT
CASSVSLDSDRGGSTPLHF
>.|.|TRBJ2-5|TRBV9
TGTGCCAGCAGCCGGGGCGGGGCGGCACAAGAGACCCAGTACTTC
CASSRGGAAQETQYF
>.|.|TRBJ2-5|TRBV5-5
TGTGCCAGCAGCCCTGGTAGCCACGAGACCCAGTACTTC
CASSPGSHETQYF
>TRBD1|.|TRBJ2-3|TRBV6-5
TGTGCCAGCAGTTACTCCCCAGGACAGGTTACAGATACGCAGTATTTT
CASSYSPGQVTDTQYF
>TRBD2|.|TRBJ2-3|TRBV19
TGTGCCAGTAGTCTAAGCGGGATTACCACAGATACGCAGTATTTT
CASSLSGITTDTQYF
>.|once|TRBJ1-5|TRBV10-3
TGTGCCATCAGTGAGTCGATGGGAGGGGCGGATGGCAATCAGCCCCAGCATTTT
CAISESMGGADGNQPQHF
>.|.|TRBJ1-2|TRBV5-1
TGCGCCAGCAGCTTGGATGTCGGGGGACGTGATGGCTACACCTTC
CASSLDVGGRDGYTF
>TRBD1|few|TRBJ1-2|TRBV19
TGTGCCAGCCTACAGGGGTACTATGGCTACACCTTC
CASLQGYYGYTF
>TRBD1|.|TRBJ2-7|TRBV5-6
TGTGCCAGCAGCTACGCCGACAGGGACTACGAGCAGTACTTC
CASSYADRDYEQYF
>.|.|TRBJ1-4|TRBV18
TGTGCCAGCTCACCAGACAGAGCAACTAATGAAAAACTGTTTTTT
CASSPDRATNEKLFF
>.|.|TRBJ1-2|TRBV6-6
TGTGCCAGCAGTTACTCGAGCGGGAGAGACTATGGCTACACCTTC
CASSYSSGRDYGYTF
>TRBD2|few|TRBJ2-2|TRBV7-6
TGTGCCAGCAGCTTAGCTAGCGGGGCCGCCGGGGAGCTGTTTTTT
CASSLASGAAGELFF
>.|once|TRBJ1-4|TRBV5-6
TGTGCCAGCAGCTTCCGAGGGCTTGGCGAAAAACTGTTTTTT
CASSFRGLGEKLFF
>TRBD1|.|TRBJ1-1|TRBV19
TGTGCCAGTACCTGGGACAGTAACATGAACACTGAAGCTTTCTTT
CASTWDSNMNTEAFF
>TRBD1|.|TRBJ1-5|TRBV4-3
TGCGCCAGCAGCCAACAAGGCCCGGGACAGGGGAATCAGCCCCAGCATTTT
CASSQQGPGQGNQPQHF
>.|.|TRBJ1-1|TRBV24-1
TGTGCCACCAGTGATTCTATTGAAGCTTTCTTT
CATSDSIEAFF
>TRBD1|.|TRBJ1-2|TRBV2
TGTGCCAGCAGTGCCCAACAGGGGGTCGATGGCTACACCTTC
CASSAQQGVDGYTF
>.|.|TRBJ1-2|TRBV25-1
TGTGCCAGCAGCTTTTCGACAGTCAACTATGGCTACACCTTC
CASSFSTVNYGYTF
>TRBD2|.|TRBJ2-3|TRBV19
TGTGCCAGTAGTATAGGTAGCGGGAGCACAGATACGCAGTATTTT
CASSIGSGSTDTQYF
>.|.|TRBJ1-5|TRBV7-2
TGTGCCAGCAGCCTGAGCGGGGCAGGCAATCAGCCCCAGCATTTT
CASSLSGAGNQPQHF
>.|once|TRBJ2-5|TRBV7-2
TGTGCCAGCAGCTTTTCGGGCCACCGGGGCCAAGAGACCCAGTACTTC
CASSFSGHRGQETQYF
>TRBD1|.|TRBJ1-2|TRBV19
TGTGCCAGTAGTACCGGGACAGCGAGCCTCTATGGCTACACCTTC
CASSTGTASLYGYTF
>.|.|TRBJ2-7|TRBV2
TGTGCCAGCAGTGTGCAGGGCGGCAGCTCCTACGAGCAGTACTTC
CASSVQGGSSYEQYF
>TRBD2|.|TRBJ2-7|TRBV6-5
TGTGCCAGCAGACGACTGGGACTAGCGGGCTACGAGCAGTACTTC
CASRRLGLAGYEQYF
>TRBD2|.|TRBJ2-1|TRBV19
TGTGCCAGTAGTAGCGGGAGGGCCTACAATGAGCAGTTCTTC
CASSSGRAYNEQFF
>TRBD2|once|TRBJ2-3|TRBV11-2
TGTGCCAGCAGCTTAGCGGGAGGTACGCAGTATTTT
CASSLAGGTQYF
>.|.|TRBJ1-5|TRBV3-1/TRBV3-2
TGTGCCAGCAGCCAAGATCGGAGCCCTCCCAATCAGCCCCAGCATTTT
CASSQDRSPPNQPQHF
>TRBD1|.|TRBJ1-1|TRBV3-1/TRBV3-2
TGTGCCAGCACCTCGTTGGGACAGGGGGACACTGAAGCTTTCTTT
CASTSLGQGDTEAFF
>.|few|TRBJ2-2|TRBV7-2
TGTGCCAGCAGCCCTCTCGGCACCGGGGAGCTGTTTTTT
CASSPLGTGELFF
>TRBD1|once|TRBJ1-4|TRBV25-1
TGTGCCAGCAGTGGGGACAGGGGTAATGAAAAACTGTTTTTT
CASSGDRGNEKLFF
>TRBD1|.|TRBJ1-5|TRBV10-3
TGTGCCATCCGGGACAGGGAACATCAGCCCCAGCATTTT
CAIRDREHQPQHF
>TRBD1|.|TRBJ1-3|TRBV10-1
TGCGCCAGCAGTGCGGGACAGATGAACTCTGGAAACACCATATATTTT
CASSAGQMNSGNTIYF
>.|.|TRBJ1-5|TRBV5-1
TGCGCCAGCAGCTTGGGCCCTCGGGTCGGTCAGCCCCAGCATTTT
CASSLGPRVGQPQHF
>.|.|TRBJ2-6|TRBV7-2
TGTGCCAGCAGCTTAGGAGGGCCTGGGGCCAACGTCCTGACTTTC
CASSLGGPGANVLTF
>.|few|TRBJ2-1|TRBV11-3
TGTGCCAGCAGCCCTCCCGGGACAAAGACTTACAATGAGCAGTTCTTC
CASSPPGTKTYNEQFF
>TRBD1|.|TRBJ1-1|TRBV5-6
TGTGCCAGCAGTTCCCAAGACAGGGCGAGGGACACTGAAGCTTTCTTT
CASSSQDRARDTEAFF
>TRBD1|.|TRBJ1-1|TRBV5-1
TGCGCCAGCAGCCCCCCAGGGGGCGCGGGCACTGAAGCTTTCTTT
CASSPPGGAGTEAFF